This T cell receptor (beta chain) was identified during a study of blood T cell repertoires in COVID-19. The wider study: Material from acute and convalescent COVID-19 was sourced from the United States, Italy and Spain. T cells, B-cell-depleted T cells, or PBMCs provided the cDNA or gDNA that served as material.

As originally analysed: Scientists estimated how many nucleated cells there were by amplifying reference gene primers. Sequencing used immunoSEQ multiplex PCR; TCRdb keeps in-frame clones, though not all of them. Clone size and V and J calls were adopted from that table, with D and trimming inferred from the DNA. The table records tens of thousands of clones, roughly 85% of them present only once. This clone showed up just a few times. The CDR3 length is 13 residues. The germline V gene has CDR1 SGHDT and CDR2 YYEEEE. With V trimmed by 4 bases and J by 3 bases, 4 bases remained unmatched. This chain joins TRBV5-6 and TRBJ2-7; 7 bases line up with TRBD2. Material for sequencing was peripheral blood. This receptor was obtained from a human donor in a cohort sampled during active COVID-19. CDR3 amino acids: CASSQTGGYEQYF. CDR3 nucleotide sequence: TGTGCCAGCAGCCAAACGGGGGGCTACGAGCAGTACTTC.